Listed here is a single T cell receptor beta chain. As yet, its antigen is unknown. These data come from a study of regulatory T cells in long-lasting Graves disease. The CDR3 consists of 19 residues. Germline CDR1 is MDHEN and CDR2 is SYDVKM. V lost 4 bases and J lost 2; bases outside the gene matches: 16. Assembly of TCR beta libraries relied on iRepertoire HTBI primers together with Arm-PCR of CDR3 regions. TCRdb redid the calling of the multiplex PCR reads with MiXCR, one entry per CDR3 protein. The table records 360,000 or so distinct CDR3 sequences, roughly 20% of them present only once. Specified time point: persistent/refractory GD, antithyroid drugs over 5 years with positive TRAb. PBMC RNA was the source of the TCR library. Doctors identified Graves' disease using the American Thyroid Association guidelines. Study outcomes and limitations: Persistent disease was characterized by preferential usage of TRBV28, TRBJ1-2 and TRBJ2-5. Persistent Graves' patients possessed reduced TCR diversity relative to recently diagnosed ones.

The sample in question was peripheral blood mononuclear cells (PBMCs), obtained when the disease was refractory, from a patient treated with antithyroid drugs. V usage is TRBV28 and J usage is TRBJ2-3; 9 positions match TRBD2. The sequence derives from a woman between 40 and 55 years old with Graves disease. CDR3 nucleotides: TGTGCCAGCAGTTCGCGGGGCCCGAGTACTAGCGGGTTCACAGATACGCAGTATTTT. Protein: CASSSRGPSTSGFTDTQYF.